This T cell receptor (beta chain) was obtained from a study of human T cells and chemical hapten exposure (dated by TCRdb to about 2021). Notes on the research overall: For sensitization, 2% DPC in acetone was applied to a 2 cm by 2 cm area of upper inner arm skin. Peripheral blood TCR repertoire changes were tracked in vivo in alopecia patients during primary and secondary sensitization to the hapten diphenylcyclopropenone (DPC). Blood samples were taken from patients before sensitization (week 0) and then at 2, 6 and about 24 weeks after DPC sensitization. The mostly female patient cohort included alopecia areata with under or over 50% scalp involvement, alopecia totalis and alopecia universalis. Patch testing was performed on the upper back with Finn chambers containing 0.01% DPC, and the patch tests were scored after 6 days according to International Contact Dermatitis Research Group standards. Libraries were combined into a pool for sequencing, and differences in TCR yield between samples came mainly from small differences in library volumes within the pool. Throughout the study period of roughly 24 weeks, patients also received therapeutic DPC doses to the scalp every week. About 27 alopecia patients gave blood for TCR sequencing at one to four time points (pre-sensitization, 2, 6 and 24 weeks).

This clonotype has just a few counts. The antigen this receptor binds is unknown. Base qualities are not recorded, but no much larger clone differs from it by a single base. Spanning cysteine to phenylalanine, the CDR3 consists of 12 amino acids. Only the CDR3 DNA stays, 36 bases, in frame from base 1. V loses 7 bases, J loses 0 bases, and the germline ends lie 6 bases apart. The germline V gene supplies CDR1 SQVTM and CDR2 ANQGSEA. The sample's time point label, in plain terms: patch test 1, 2 weeks after DPC sensitization. The treatment or condition label here, explained by the study, means: therapeutic diphenylcyclopropenone sensitization with weekly scalp DPC. At each patch-test visit, blood was drawn before the patch test was applied. To be eligible, patients had to be aged 18 to 70, diagnosed with alopecia and judged suitable for DPC therapy, while pregnant patients were excluded. Total RNA was extracted from unfractionated whole blood collected in Tempus Blood RNA tubes.

Results and caveats for the whole study, not just this receptor: Patch test score was positively correlated with the number of PT1 expanded TCRs, with significance at thresholds 8, 16 and 32 but not at 4. Expanded TCRs formed significantly more large CDR3 similarity clusters than pre-sensitization or healthy control sets, consistent with antigen-driven responses. No change with DPC sensitization was found in the number of TCRs above 1 in 1000 frequency, and no evidence of global repertoire structure alterations was found. After repeated subsampling, the strength of the expansion versus patch-test correlation and the threshold at which it became significant changed. All patients had alopecia, a presumed autoimmune disease, so their immune response might differ from that of healthy individuals.

Libraries were built with RACE. Sequencing instrument: NextSeq 500. During library preparation, unique molecular identifiers were attached to individual cDNA molecules so that TCRs could be counted in a quantitative, reproducible way. From each blood RNA sample, both TCR alpha and TCR beta chains were sequenced. Regarding the original processing steps: The median number of TCRs per sample was over 95,000, ranging from roughly 20,000 to 700,000. The Decombinator software suite was used to annotate V, J and CDR3 in the TCR reads. For the PS versus PT1 abundance plots, all samples were subsampled to the same number of TCRs (28,000). TCRs were defined as expanded if absent before sensitization and observed at least eight times at the 2-week time point. TCRdb reworked the public reads: Q25 trimming with fastp, MiXCR clone assembly, productive beta chains retained. Rows with one shared CDR3 protein collapse into an entry with the most common genes and DNA. These V and J calls originate from TCRdb's pipeline instead of the authors' own analysis. In all, the sample holds more than 90,000 distinct CDR3 sequences, and 8% to 11% of those were seen once. Clones ranked in the top ten supply roughly 2.2% of the sample.

The receptor comes from a man between 35 and 55 years old with alopecia areata. Some clones in this sample may be carry-over from other donors' samples. The chain is assembled from TRBV29-1 and TRBJ2-2; no D gene call is confident. The sequencing here drew on whole blood, taken in connection with sensitization to the hapten diphenylcyclopropenone (DPC). The nucleotide sequence is TGCAGCGGCGCGTCGAACACCGGGGAGCTGTTTTTT. This codes for CSGASNTGELFF.